This T cell receptor beta chain appears in the sequencing data of a study of cytomegalovirus exposure and HLA in healthy donors. General observations from the study: A later analysis linked a missense DCLRE1C variant to TCR beta V- and J-gene trimming.

Researchers ran the PCR with 60 Vbeta and 13 Jbeta primers. This table comes from immunoSEQ multiplex PCR, and its TCRdb copy is limited to in-frame clones, with some not included. The sample includes under 200,000 clones, more than 80% of them seen just once. Losses at the gene ends were 5 bases for V and 4 bases for J; bases not matched to a gene: 6. Germline V CDR1 and CDR2: KGHSH, LQKENI. CDR3 length: 14 residues. With respect to this clone: Its antigen is still unknown.

V and J are TRBV18 and TRBJ1-1; 8 nucleotides agree with TRBD1. The specimen sequenced was PBMCs. This receptor was taken from a woman in her 50s in good health and CMV-seronegative. CDR3 loop: CASSSGQGVTEAFF. The DNA for the CDR3 is TGTGCCAGCTCAAGTGGACAGGGAGTCACTGAAGCTTTCTTT.